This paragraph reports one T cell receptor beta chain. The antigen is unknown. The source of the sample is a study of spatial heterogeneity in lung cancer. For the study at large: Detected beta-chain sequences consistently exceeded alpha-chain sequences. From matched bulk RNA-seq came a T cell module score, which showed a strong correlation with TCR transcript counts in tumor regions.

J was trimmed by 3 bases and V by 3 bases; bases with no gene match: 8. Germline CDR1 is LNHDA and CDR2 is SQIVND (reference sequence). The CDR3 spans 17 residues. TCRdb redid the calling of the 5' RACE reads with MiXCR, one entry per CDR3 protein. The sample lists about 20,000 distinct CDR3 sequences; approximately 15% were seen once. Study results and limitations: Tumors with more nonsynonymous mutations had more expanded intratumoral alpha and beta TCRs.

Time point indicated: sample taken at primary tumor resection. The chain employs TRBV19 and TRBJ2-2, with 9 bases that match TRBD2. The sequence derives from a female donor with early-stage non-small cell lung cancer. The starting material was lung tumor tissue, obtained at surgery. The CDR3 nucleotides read TGTGCCAGTAGTATGGTTGGGATAGCGGGAGACACCGGGGAGCTGTTTTTT. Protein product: CASSMVGIAGDTGELFF.